A single sample is the source of the 7 T cell receptor beta chains below, sequenced in a study of blood T cell repertoires in COVID-19. Here immunoSEQ multiplex PCR was the method, and the copy in TCRdb shows in-frame clones only, minus some. The data show about 440,000 clones, around 90% seen once. Material: PBMCs or T cells enriched from blood (not recorded which). The receptor set was obtained from a man younger than 35 who had recovered from COVID-19.

The chain combines TRBV20-1 with TRBJ1-2, with TRBD1 as a possible D gene (6 bases). Trimming left V 3 bases short and J 1 base short, with 12 bases between. The CDR3 loop spans 14 amino acids. Per the germline V gene, CDR1 is DFQATT and CDR2 is SNEGSKA (reference sequence). The CDR3 loop is CSASDRRSNYGYTF. CDR3 DNA: TGCAGTGCTAGTGACAGGAGGAGTAACTATGGCTACACCTTC.

This chain uses TRBV30 with TRBJ2-3; tentative D call: TRBD1 (6 bases). CDR3 size: 14 residues. V lost 2 bases and J 4 bases, leaving 13 bases between the germline ends. Germline loops: CDR1 GTSNPN, CDR2 SVGIG (reference sequence). This CDR3 reads CAWSLDRHADTQYF. CDR3 nucleotide sequence: TGTGCCTGGAGTCTCGACAGGCACGCAGATACGCAGTATTTT.

The gene calls are TRBV11-2 and TRBJ1-2, with 7 bases lining up with TRBD1. With V trimmed by 2 bases and J by 5 bases, 8 bases remained unmatched. The CDR3 contains 15 residues. Germline CDR1 and CDR2: SGHAT and FQNNGV. CDR3 nucleotide sequence: TGTGCCAGCAGCTTAAAACCCAGGGGGAGGTATGGCTACACCTTC. Protein: CASSLKPRGRYGYTF. Full variable domain (rest looked up from reference TRBV11-2 and TRBJ1-2): EAGVAQSPRYKIIEKRQSVAFWCNPISGHATLYWYQQILGQGPKLLIQFQNNGVVDDSQLPKDRFSAERLKGVDSTLKIQPAKLEDSAVYLCASSLKPRGRYGYTFGSGTRLTVV.

This rearrangement joins TRBV5-1 to TRBJ1-1; D call uncertain. The germline V and J ends were trimmed by 4 bases and 1 base, with 8 bases remaining between them. The CDR3 is 13 residues long. Germline V lookup: CDR1 SGHRS, CDR2 YFSETQ. This CDR3 is CASSIGENTEAFF. The CDR3 nucleotides are TGCGCCAGCAGCATCGGGGAGAACACTGAAGCTTTCTTT.

V gene TRBV11-2 combines with J gene TRBJ2-7; D is unclear. With 2 bases removed from V and 2 bases from J, the gap between germline ends came to 7 bases. The CDR3 extends over 13 amino acids. Germline V gives CDR1 SGHAT, CDR2 FQNNGV. The CDR3 here is CASSLLQTYEQYF. CDR3 nucleotide sequence: TGTGCCAGCAGCTTACTACAGACCTACGAGCAGTACTTC.

The rearrangement uses TRBV3-1 (or the pseudogene TRBV3-2) and TRBJ2-7; 10 bases line up with TRBD2. Germline V gene data show CDR1 as LGHDT and CDR2 as YNNKEL (reference sequence). The CDR3 totals 16 residues. With 2 bases clipped from V and 4 bases from J, the junction kept 8 bases outside the gene matches. Written as DNA, the CDR3 is TGTGCCAGCAGCCAATTCCGGACTAGCGGTTCTTACGAGCAGTACTTC. Translation gives CASSQFRTSGSYEQYF.

J is TRBJ1-2 and V is TRBV11-2; 7 nucleotides agree with TRBD1. CDR1 and CDR2 from the germline V gene are SGHAT and FQNNGV. This CDR3 region has 14 residues. The V and J ends lost 0 bases and 4 bases, in that order; junction bases with no gene match: 2. Here the CDR3 DNA reads TGTGCCAGCAGCTTAGATACAGGGGCCTATGGCTACACCTTC. Protein product: CASSLDTGAYGYTF.